Presented here are 23 T cell receptor beta chains from one specimen sequenced in a study of cytomegalovirus exposure and HLA in healthy donors. Primers: 60 Vbeta forward and 13 Jbeta reverse. Clones were read by immunoSEQ multiplex PCR, and TCRdb kept only the in-frame ones, dropping some. The sample yields about 190,000 clones, 65% to 85% seen once. The sequenced material came from PBMCs. These receptors were taken from a man younger than 35 in good health and CMV-seronegative.

Remarks on this clone: A read error may account for a junction end that differs from germline. The CDR3, as DNA: TGTTCCAGCAGCTTAGCTCCCATGTTTCAAATTGGAAACACCATATATTTT. This gives the protein CSSSLAPMFQIGNTIYF. J is TRBJ1-3 and V is TRBV7-9; D is unclear. The CDR3 runs 17 residues. Looked up from germline, CDR1 is SEHNR and CDR2 is FQNEAQ (reference sequence). Full variable domain (missing parts from reference TRBV7-9 and TRBJ1-3): DTGVSQNPRHKITKRGQNVTFRCDPISEHNRLYWYRQTLGQGPEFLTYFQNEAQLEKSRLLSDRFSAERPKGSFSTLEIQRTEQGDSAMYLCSSSLAPMFQIGNTIYFGEGSWLTVV.

CDR3 DNA sequence: TGTGCCAGTAGTTTGCGGACAAGGACTAGCTACACCTTC. Translating it yields CASSLRTRTSYTF. This chain connects TRBV19 to TRBJ1-2; perhaps TRBD1 as D (5 bases). With 5 bases removed from V and 9 bases from J, the gap between germline ends came to 16 bases. The germline V gene encodes CDR1 LNHDA and CDR2 SQIVND (reference sequence). The CDR3 spans 13 residues.

The chain carries TRBV30 and TRBJ2-1; TRBD2 agrees at 7 bases. The V and J ends lost 5 bases and 9 bases, in that order; junction bases with no gene match: 1. CDR1 is GTSNPN and CDR2 is SVGIG in the germline V gene (reference sequence). The CDR3 is 10 amino acids. The CDR3 here is CAWGEGEQFF. The CDR3 DNA sequence: TGTGCCTGGGGGGAGGGTGAGCAGTTCTTC.

This chain uses TRBV7-2 with TRBJ2-7; 9 bases are shared with TRBD1. CDR1 SGHTA and CDR2 FQGNSA come from the germline V gene. This CDR3 has 15 residues. J gave up 0 bases and V 6 bases, and 6 bases lay outside the gene matches. CDR3 residues: CASRQTGGASYEQYF. CDR3 DNA: TGTGCCAGCAGGCAAACAGGGGGCGCCTCCTACGAGCAGTACTTC.

The rearrangement joins TRBV7-6 to TRBJ2-4; tentative D call: TRBD1 (6 bases). CDR3 length equals 16 residues. Trimming stripped 5 bases from V and 0 bases from J, with 14 bases between. Germline V gene lookup returns CDR1 SGHVS and CDR2 FNYEAQ. CDR3: CASSPRQAGAKNIQYF. In nucleotides, the CDR3 is TGTGCCAGCAGCCCCCGACAGGCTGGAGCCAAAAACATTCAGTACTTC.

The genes are TRBV25-1 and TRBJ2-1, with D hard to call. Trimming removed 4 bases at V and 0 bases at J, with 13 bases between. This CDR3 region has 16 residues. Germline lookup yields CDR1 MGHDK and CDR2 SYGVNS. This chain's CDR3 is CASSALISGSYNEQFF. CDR3 DNA: TGTGCCAGCAGTGCGCTAATAAGTGGCTCCTACAATGAGCAGTTCTTC.

This clone was detected only a few times. The chain combines TRBV18 with TRBJ2-7; 9 bases map to TRBD2. The CDR3 spans 15 residues. CDR1 is KGHSH and CDR2 is LQKENI in the germline V gene. J was trimmed by 5 bases and V by 3 bases; bases with no gene match: 8. This chain's CDR3 is CASSPRGSGRNEQYF. CDR3 nucleotide sequence: TGTGCCAGCTCACCCCGGGGTAGCGGGAGAAACGAGCAGTACTTC.

The gene calls are TRBV7-8 and TRBJ1-5; D perhaps matches TRBD1 (6 bases). V shed 2 bases and J shed 1 base, with 9 bases lying between them. The CDR3 extends over 15 amino acids. CDR1 and CDR2 from the germline V gene are SGHVS and FQNEAQ. CDR3 region: CASSLQGLSNQPQHF. As DNA, the CDR3 is TGTGCCAGCAGCTTACAGGGGCTCAGCAATCAGCCCCAGCATTTT.

The gene calls are TRBV2 and TRBJ1-6, with 9 bases aligning to TRBD1. The CDR3 contains 13 residues. The V segment lost 9 bases and the J segment 9 bases; nucleotides outside the gene matches: 6. Germline lookup yields CDR1 SNHLY and CDR2 FYNNEI. The CDR3 DNA follows: TGTGCCAGTAAAGGACAGGGGTTTTCACCCCTCCACTTT. Amino acids: CASKGQGFSPLHF.

The chain has TRBV27 and TRBJ2-1, with 7 nucleotides matching TRBD1. The length of the CDR3 is 13 residues. Germline CDR1 MNHEY, CDR2 SMNVEV (reference sequence). With 6 bases clipped from V and 7 bases from J, the junction kept 6 bases outside the gene matches. CDR3 amino acids: CASSDRVLNEQFF. In DNA, the CDR3 is TGTGCCAGCAGCGACAGGGTTCTAAATGAGCAGTTCTTC.

For the CDR3, the DNA is TGTGCCAGCAGCGTAAAGACAGGCTCTGGGGCCAACGTCCTGACTTTC. This sequence encodes CASSVKTGSGANVLTF. The chain is built from TRBV9 and TRBJ2-6; TRBD1 is a possible D gene (6 bases). CDR1 and CDR2 (germline): SGDLS, YYNGEE. The CDR3 is 16 residues long. V gave up 1 base and J gave up 0 bases, with 8 bases separating them. Using reference TRBV9 and TRBJ2-6 for the parts outside the CDR3, the full variable domain is DSGVTQTPKHLITATGQRVTLRCSPRSGDLSVYWYQQSLDQGLQFLIQYYNGEERAKGNILERFSAQQFPDLHSELNLSSLELGDSALYFCASSVKTGSGANVLTFGAGSRLTVL.

There are a few counts of this clone. The V gene is TRBV7-9, the J gene TRBJ2-3; 8 positions match TRBD1. CDR1 is SEHNR, CDR2 FQNEAQ, per germline (reference sequence). The CDR3 extends over 13 amino acids. Unmatched junction bases numbered 5, after V lost 5 bases and J lost 7 bases. The CDR3 nucleotides are TGTGCCAGCAGCCGTGACAGGGGAAATACGCAGTATTTT. Translating it yields CASSRDRGNTQYF.

This clone was seen only a few times. J is TRBJ2-3 and V is TRBV5-5, with TRBD1 matching 9 bases. Germline assignment: CDR1 SGHKS and CDR2 YYEKEE (reference sequence). J was trimmed by 4 bases and V by 2 bases; bases with no gene match: 5. The CDR3 runs to 15 residues. The CDR3 here is CASSLQGAWADTQYF. The DNA of the CDR3 is TGTGCCAGCAGCTTACAGGGGGCTTGGGCAGATACGCAGTATTTT.

The chain carries TRBV4-3 and TRBJ1-2; 8 nucleotides match TRBD1. The V segment lost 0 bases and the J segment 8 bases; nucleotides outside the gene matches: 8. This CDR3 region has 15 residues. Germline V CDR1 and CDR2: LGHNA, YSLEER. In nucleotides, the CDR3 is TGCGCCAGCAGCCAAGATAGGACAGGGCGGTCAGGCTACACCTTC. Amino acid sequence: CASSQDRTGRSGYTF.

The V and J genes are TRBV6-9 and TRBJ2-2; TRBD1 matches 8 bases. This CDR3 region has 14 residues. Germline CDR1 and CDR2: MNHGY and SVAAGI. J was trimmed by 6 bases and V by 6 bases; bases with no gene match: 6. CDR3 nucleotide sequence: TGTGCCAGCAGCCCGACAGGGGACTCCGGGGAGCTGTTTTTT. This encodes CASSPTGDSGELFF.

In the case of this clone: At one boundary the junction diverges from the germline segment, which might be a read error. The chain joins TRBV7-9 to TRBJ2-7; D uncertain. The CDR3 contains 11 residues. CDR1 is SEHNR, CDR2 FQNEAQ, per germline (reference sequence). The CDR3 here is CSSSLGSEQYF. DNA of the CDR3: TGTTCCAGCAGCTTAGGCAGTGAGCAGTACTTC.

This chain joins TRBV9 and TRBJ1-6; 9 bases fit TRBD1. The V segment lost 0 bases and the J segment 6 bases; nucleotides outside the gene matches: 4. The V gene's germline CDR1 is SGDLS and CDR2 YYNGEE. The CDR3 covers 16 residues. DNA for the CDR3: TGTGCCAGCAGCGTAGGGCGGGACAGGGCTAATTCACCCCTCCACTTT. Its protein product is CASSVGRDRANSPLHF.

J is TRBJ2-3 and V is TRBV5-6; no firm D call. Between the trimmed V and J ends, which lost 5 bases and 2 bases, there was a span of 12 bases. This CDR3 has 14 amino acids. The germline V gene encodes CDR1 SGHDT and CDR2 YYEEEE. The CDR3 DNA sequence: TGTGCCAGCAGTGTTCGAGCACCCACAGATACGCAGTATTTT. Translation: CASSVRAPTDTQYF.

The J gene is TRBJ1-3, the V gene TRBV9, with TRBD1 as a possible D gene (6 bases). V shed 8 bases and J shed 0 bases, with 18 bases lying between them. CDR1 is SGDLS and CDR2 is YYNGEE in the germline V gene. There are 16 residues in the CDR3. Here the CDR3 reads CASSTLTGSSGNTIYF. CDR3 coding DNA: TGTGCCAGTAGCACACTCACAGGGAGCTCTGGAAACACCATATATTTT.

The CDR3, as DNA: TGTGCCAGCAGCCGTAGGGAGGAGAGCTATGGCTACACCTTC. It specifies CASSRREESYGYTF. This chain connects TRBV7-2 to TRBJ1-2, with no clear D. Germline CDR1 and CDR2: SGHTA and FQGNSA. V lost 5 bases and J lost 4, with 14 bases in between. This CDR3 contains 14 residues. The full variable domain, in which reference TRBV7-2 and TRBJ1-2 provide the parts outside the CDR3, is GAGVSQSPSNKVTEKGKDVELRCDPISGHTALYWYRQSLGQGLEFLIYFQGNSAPDKSGLPSDRFSAERTGGSVSTLTIQRTQQEDSAVYLCASSRREESYGYTFGSGTRLTVV.

The chain is built from TRBV5-6 and TRBJ2-7, with 7 bases identical to TRBD2. The trim removed 5 bases at V and 5 bases at J, leaving 4 bases unmatched. Germline CDR1 SGHDT, CDR2 YYEEEE. The CDR3 spans 12 residues. CDR3 DNA sequence: TGTGCCAGCAGATTCGGGGGGAACGAGCAGTACTTC. The encoded protein is CASRFGGNEQYF. Combining the CDR3 with reference TRBV5-6 and TRBJ2-7 gives the whole variable domain DAGVTQSPTHLIKTRGQQVTLRCSPKSGHDTVSWYQQALGQGPQFIFQYYEEEERQRGNFPDRFSGHQFPNYSSELNVNALLLGDSALYLCASRFGGNEQYFGPGTRLTVT.

A few counts support this clone. The CDR3 sequence is CASSASSSSYNSPLHF. The CDR3 region has the DNA TGTGCCAGCAGCGCGTCTTCGAGCTCCTATAATTCACCCCTCCACTTT. The rearrangement joins TRBV7-2 to TRBJ1-6; D call uncertain. V was shortened by 5 bases and J by 0 bases, with 11 bases between the two germline ends. Germline V lookup: CDR1 SGHTA, CDR2 FQGNSA. The CDR3 loop spans 16 amino acids. Combining the CDR3 with reference TRBV7-2 and TRBJ1-6 gives the whole variable domain GAGVSQSPSNKVTEKGKDVELRCDPISGHTALYWYRQSLGQGLEFLIYFQGNSAPDKSGLPSDRFSAERTGGSVSTLTIQRTQQEDSAVYLCASSASSSSYNSPLHFGNGTRLTVT.

On this clone itself: The same CDR3 can be traced to other DNA sequences in this sample. The V call is TRBV19, the J call TRBJ1-1; TRBD1 agrees at 7 bases. The germline V gene has CDR1 LNHDA and CDR2 SQIVND (reference sequence). V was pared by 6 bases and J by 3 bases, with 4 bases of the junction left unmatched. CDR3 size: 13 residues. CDR3 sequence: CASSSTGDTEAFF. CDR3 DNA: TGTGCCAGTAGCAGTACAGGGGACACTGAAGCTTTCTTT.